One sample yielded the 31 T cell receptor beta chains listed below, sequenced in a study of persistence of HIV-infected CD4 T cells. This was the immunoSEQ version 4 assay in survey mode. Sequenced by immunoSEQ multiplex PCR; TCRdb stores in-frame clones only, minus some. The sample lists 25,000 to 30,000 clones; approximately 82% were seen once. Cells were stimulated with CMV-infected fibroblast lysates at roughly 10 ug/mL. Memory cells lacking CD40L and CD69 with high CD45RO were sorted. The antigens these receptors bind are not known. The sample was CD4+ T cells sorted from PBMCs after approximately 19-hour stimulation, taken from a patient who received antiretroviral therapy. These receptors originate from an adult man with HIV who was CMV-seropositive.

This chain links TRBV5-1 with TRBJ2-3, with a possible D match to TRBD1 (5 bases). CDR3 length equals 18 residues. Trimming took off 0 bases at V and 0 bases at J, with 17 bases between the two ends. Germline V gene lookup returns CDR1 SGHRS and CDR2 YFSETQ. Written as DNA, the CDR3 is TGCGCCAGCAGCTTGGAAGCCCCGACAGTCGCTAGCACAGATACGCAGTATTTT. Translation gives CASSLEAPTVASTDTQYF.

V usage is TRBV4-2 and J usage is TRBJ1-2, with TRBD1 identical over 8 bases. Germline V CDR1 and CDR2: LGHNA, YNFKEQ. CDR3 length equals 15 residues. The trim removed 3 bases at V and 5 bases at J, leaving 8 bases unmatched. CDR3 region: CASSQDDRGNYGYTF. The CDR3 DNA sequence: TGTGCCAGCAGCCAGGACGACAGGGGTAATTATGGCTACACCTTC.

This chain links TRBV12-5 with TRBJ1-5; D is possibly TRBD1 (6 bases). V was clipped by 1 base and J by 2 bases, with 9 bases between them. The CDR3 has 15 residues. Germline values: CDR1 LGHNT, CDR2 FRNRAP. CDR3 loop: CASGLEEGGNQPQHF. CDR3 nucleotide sequence: TGTGCTAGTGGTTTGGAAGAGGGGGGCAATCAGCCCCAGCATTTT.

The V gene is TRBV11-2, the J gene TRBJ2-3, with 10 bases aligning to TRBD1. In germline, CDR1 is SGHAT, CDR2 FQNNGV. The CDR3 runs to 16 residues. Unmatched junction bases numbered 9, after V lost 3 bases and J lost 6 bases. The CDR3 region is CASSFGSGQGSDTQYF. The CDR3 DNA sequence: TGTGCCAGCAGCTTCGGATCGGGACAGGGGTCCGATACGCAGTATTTT.

The V call is TRBV12-3 or TRBV12-4, the J call TRBJ2-2; no firm D call. The ends were cut back, 5 bases at V and 1 base at J, with 5 bases in the middle. There are 13 residues in the CDR3. CDR3 sequence: CASSPQNTGELFF. The CDR3 nucleotides read TGTGCCAGCAGTCCACAGAACACCGGGGAGCTGTTTTTT.

V is TRBV25-1 and J is TRBJ2-2, with D maybe TRBD1 (5 bases). Germline CDR1 is MGHDK and CDR2 is SYGVNS. Trimming took 1 base from V and 4 from J, leaving 13 bases between them. This CDR3 comprises 16 residues. The CDR3 nucleotides read TGTGCCAGCAGTGAATGGATGGGGCAACCCACCGGGGAGCTGTTTTTT. It encodes CASSEWMGQPTGELFF.

The gene calls are TRBV28 and TRBJ1-5, with 8 positions matching TRBD1. V gave up 5 bases and J gave up 6 bases; unmatched junction bases: 3. The germline V gene has CDR1 MDHEN and CDR2 SYDVKM. The CDR3 loop spans 13 amino acids. The CDR3 nucleotides are TGTGCCAGCAGTCAGGGGGCAGTTCAGCCCCAGCATTTT. Translating gives CASSQGAVQPQHF.

The chain carries TRBV4-2 and TRBJ1-5; D not certain. CDR3 length equals 15 residues. Looked up from germline, CDR1 is LGHNA and CDR2 is YNFKEQ. V was pared by 3 bases and J by 2 bases, with 11 bases between. Written as DNA, the CDR3 is TGTGCCAGCAGCCAGTCTAGGGATGGCAATCAGCCCCAGCATTTT. Translating gives CASSQSRDGNQPQHF.

V and J are TRBV11-2 and TRBJ1-4; a weak D match, TRBD1 (5 bases). CDR3 length: 14 residues. CDR1 is SGHAT, CDR2 FQNNGV, per germline. The V and J ends lost 3 bases and 6 bases respectively, with 11 bases between them. As DNA, the CDR3 is TGTGCCAGCAGCTTCGCAGGGTCGGATGAAAAACTGTTTTTT. This codes for CASSFAGSDEKLFF.

The chain recombines TRBV27 with TRBJ2-7; tentatively, D is TRBD1 (5 bases). Between the trimmed V and J ends, which lost 5 bases and 2 bases, there was a span of 16 bases. The CDR3 length is 15 residues. Germline V gene sequence: CDR1 MNHEY, CDR2 SMNVEV (reference sequence). CDR3 in DNA: TGTGCCAGCAGTAGTGAATGGGGCAGGACCTACGAGCAGTACTTC. Encoded protein: CASSSEWGRTYEQYF.

This clone occurred once. This rearrangement joins TRBV6-6 to TRBJ1-1; D is unclear. Trimming stripped 3 bases from V and 1 base from J, with 12 bases between. Germline V CDR1 and CDR2: MNHNY, SVGAGI (reference sequence). CDR3 length equals 15 residues. In DNA, the CDR3 is TGTGCCAGCAGTTATGGGTGGCAGGAGAACACTGAAGCTTTCTTT. Amino acid sequence: CASSYGWQENTEAFF.

This rearrangement joins TRBV14 to TRBJ2-7; 9 bases line up with TRBD2. The CDR3 is 17 amino acids. V shed 2 bases, J shed 0 bases, and the junction held 8 bases outside the gene matches. The germline V gene has CDR1 SGHDN and CDR2 FVKESK. The CDR3 DNA follows: TGTGCCAGCAGCCAACAAATAGCGGGGGCCAGCTCCTACGAGCAGTACTTC. Amino acids: CASSQQIAGASSYEQYF.

This chain uses TRBV27 with TRBJ1-4, with 10 nucleotides matching TRBD1. The length of the CDR3 is 15 residues. V lost 5 bases to trimming and J lost 7 bases; unmatched junction nucleotides: 7. Germline V gene sequence: CDR1 MNHEY, CDR2 SMNVEV (reference sequence). CDR3 sequence reads: CASSPLTGGVEKLFF. Here the CDR3 DNA reads TGTGCCAGCAGTCCTCTGACAGGGGGCGTTGAAAAACTGTTTTTT.

V and J are TRBV2 and TRBJ1-1; D gene unclear. V shed 6 bases and J shed 4 bases, with 9 bases lying between them. Looked up from germline, CDR1 is SNHLY and CDR2 is FYNNEI. This CDR3 comprises 12 residues. In nucleotides, the CDR3 is TGTGCCAGCAGAAGGGTTAGCACTGAAGCTTTCTTT. Its translation is CASRRVSTEAFF.

The chain combines TRBV12-5 with TRBJ1-5; no definite D call. The CDR3 loop spans 14 amino acids. With 3 bases removed from V and 0 bases from J, the gap between germline ends came to 6 bases. CDR1 is LGHNT and CDR2 is FRNRAP in the germline V gene. The CDR3 DNA sequence: TGTGCTAGTGGTTTTGTCCCTAGCAATCAGCCCCAGCATTTT. This sequence encodes CASGFVPSNQPQHF. Looking up the rest from reference TRBV12-5 and TRBJ1-5 gives the full variable domain: DARVTQTPRHKVTEMGQEVTMRCQPILGHNTVFWYRQTMMQGLELLAYFRNRAPLDDSGMPKDRFSAEMPDATLATLKIQPSEPRDSAVYFCASGFVPSNQPQHFGDGTRLSIL.

The chain recombines TRBV7-2 with TRBJ2-5, with 7 bases that match TRBD2. J gave up 4 bases and V 1 base, and 3 bases lay outside the gene matches. There are 14 residues in the CDR3. Germline loops: CDR1 SGHTA, CDR2 FQGNSA. CDR3 nucleotides: TGTGCCAGCAGCTTAGGACTAGCAGCAGAGACCCAGTACTTC. Its protein is CASSLGLAAETQYF. Using reference TRBV7-2 and TRBJ2-5 for the parts outside the CDR3, the full variable domain is GAGVSQSPSNKVTEKGKDVELRCDPISGHTALYWYRQSLGQGLEFLIYFQGNSAPDKSGLPSDRFSAERTGGSVSTLTIQRTQQEDSAVYLCASSLGLAAETQYFGPGTRLLVL.

The chain couples TRBV5-1 to TRBJ2-2; weak D call: TRBD2 (6 bases). Germline values: CDR1 SGHRS, CDR2 YFSETQ. This CDR3 contains 13 residues. V was cut by 3 bases and J by 4 bases, with 7 bases left in between. The CDR3 here is CASSYGSTGELFF. The CDR3 nucleotides are TGCGCCAGCAGCTACGGGAGCACCGGGGAGCTGTTTTTT.

The chain joins TRBV18 to TRBJ2-1; 8 nucleotides line up with TRBD2. The germline V gene encodes CDR1 KGHSH and CDR2 LQKENI. Trimming took 1 base from V and 4 from J; bases not matched to a gene: 0. The CDR3 totals 14 residues. CDR3 coding DNA: TGTGCCAGCTCACCACTAGCGGGGTACAATGAGCAGTTCTTC. It codes for CASSPLAGYNEQFF.

This clone was recorded once. The chain joins TRBV10-3 to TRBJ2-3; 9 positions match TRBD2. The J segment lost 3 bases and the V segment lost 9 bases, leaving 10 bases of the junction unmatched. The CDR3 extends over 15 amino acids. Germline assignment: CDR1 ENHRY and CDR2 SYGVKD. The chain's CDR3 is CAIREASGVTDTQYF. The CDR3 coding sequence is TGTGCCATACGAGAGGCTAGCGGGGTAACAGATACGCAGTATTTT.

The rearrangement links TRBV27 to TRBJ1-2; the D is unclear. Trimming cost V 5 bases and J 4 bases, with 8 bases left between them. Per the germline V gene, CDR1 is MNHEY and CDR2 is SMNVEV (reference sequence). The length of the CDR3 is 12 residues. The CDR3 coding sequence is TGTGCCAGCAGTATGCTGGGCTATGGCTACACCTTC. It yields the protein CASSMLGYGYTF.

This chain uses TRBV7-9 with TRBJ2-7; unclear D gene. Germline CDR1 reads SEHNR; CDR2 reads FQNEAQ (reference sequence). V was clipped by 3 bases and J by 0 bases, with 18 bases between them. The CDR3 has 17 residues. CDR3 coding DNA: TGTGCCAGCAGCTTTGCTGACTCAACATTGAGCTCCTACGAGCAGTACTTC. This codes for CASSFADSTLSSYEQYF.

This chain joins TRBV6-5 and TRBJ2-7; the D call may be TRBD1 or TRBD2 (6 bases each). The CDR3 runs to 14 residues. From germline, CDR1 is MNHEY and CDR2 SVGAGI. Deletions cut 6 bases from V and 2 bases from J, with 14 bases between. CDR3 sequence (DNA): TGTGCCAGCAGCCGGGGGCGATTGGCCTACGAGCAGTACTTC. This codes for CASSRGRLAYEQYF.

The rearrangement uses TRBV10-3 and TRBJ1-2; no reliable D call. The germline V gene has CDR1 ENHRY and CDR2 SYGVKD. The V and J ends lost 6 bases and 5 bases respectively, with 7 bases between them. The CDR3 has 11 amino acids. CDR3 protein: CAIRDGYGYTF. CDR3 nucleotide sequence: TGTGCCATCAGGGACGGATATGGCTACACCTTC.

The chain combines TRBV3-1 (or the pseudogene TRBV3-2) with TRBJ2-7; D uncertain. Trimming stripped 0 bases from V and 1 base from J, with 10 bases between. The CDR3 consists of 15 residues. Germline CDR1 reads LGHDT; CDR2 reads YNNKEL (reference sequence). CDR3 DNA: TGTGCCAGCAGCCAAGATTGGGCCAGGTCCTACGAGCAGTACTTC. As protein: CASSQDWARSYEQYF.

The DNA of the CDR3 is TGTGCCAGCAGTGAAGGGACAGGCGCCTACGAGCAGTACTTC. This encodes CASSEGTGAYEQYF. V is TRBV2 and J is TRBJ2-7, with 7 positions matching TRBD1. The CDR3 has 14 amino acids. The germline CDR1 and CDR2 sequences are SNHLY and FYNNEI. With 1 base clipped from V and 2 bases from J, the junction kept 2 bases outside the gene matches.

This chain joins TRBV7-9 and TRBJ2-7, with 9 bases lining up with TRBD1. Per germline, CDR1 SEHNR and CDR2 FQNEAQ (reference sequence). The CDR3 extends over 15 amino acids. V was clipped by 2 bases and J by 1 base; unmatched bases: 3. The CDR3 sequence: CASSLRQGGSYEQYF. The DNA for the CDR3 is TGTGCCAGCAGCTTAAGACAGGGGGGTTCCTACGAGCAGTACTTC.

The chain recombines TRBV7-2 with TRBJ2-7; D is possibly TRBD1 (5 bases). Trimming removed 1 base from V and 12 bases from J, with 16 bases in between. The germline V gene encodes CDR1 SGHTA and CDR2 FQGNSA. This CDR3 is built from 13 residues. CDR3 DNA: TGTGCCAGCAGCTTAGGCAGGGCATCCGTGACGTACTTC. Its translation: CASSLGRASVTYF.

The gene calls are TRBV11-2 and TRBJ1-5; D is perhaps TRBD1 (5 bases). Germline CDR1 and CDR2: SGHAT and FQNNGV. This CDR3 contains 15 residues. V was pared by 5 bases and J by 3 bases, with 14 bases between. The CDR3 loop reads CASSPGGGVNQPQHF. The CDR3 DNA is TGTGCCAGCAGCCCGGGCGGGGGGGTCAATCAGCCCCAGCATTTT. The variable domain in full, completed from reference TRBV11-2 and TRBJ1-5, reads EAGVAQSPRYKIIEKRQSVAFWCNPISGHATLYWYQQILGQGPKLLIQFQNNGVVDDSQLPKDRFSAERLKGVDSTLKIQPAKLEDSAVYLCASSPGGGVNQPQHFGDGTRLSIL.

This rearrangement joins TRBV6-5 to TRBJ1-1; possible D gene TRBD1, 5 bases. The length of the CDR3 is 14 residues. Between the trimmed V and J ends, which lost 6 bases and 4 bases, there was a span of 15 bases. CDR1 and CDR2 from the germline V gene are MNHEY and SVGAGI. This CDR3 reads CASSLLQGSTEAFF. The CDR3 DNA reads as TGTGCCAGCAGCCTCCTCCAGGGCAGCACTGAAGCTTTCTTT.

The DNA of the CDR3 is TGTGCCAGCAGCCAAGGGGCTTTAGCGGGGGGCGCCAAAAACATTCAGTACTTC. Translating it yields CASSQGALAGGAKNIQYF. The rearrangement uses TRBV3-1 (or the pseudogene TRBV3-2) and TRBJ2-4, with TRBD2 matching over 10 bases. This CDR3 is 18 amino acids long. In germline, CDR1 is LGHDT, CDR2 YNNKEL (reference sequence). V was pared by 1 base and J by 1 base, with 7 bases of the junction left unmatched.

The CDR3: CASRPNRADTQYF. For the CDR3, the DNA is TGTGCCAGCAGACCCAACAGGGCAGATACGCAGTATTTT. The chain employs TRBV6-5 and TRBJ2-3, with D perhaps TRBD1 (6 bases). V lost 6 bases and J 4 bases, leaving 11 bases between the germline ends. Per germline, CDR1 MNHEY and CDR2 SVGAGI. This CDR3 comprises 13 residues.